These 3 T cell receptor beta chains originate from one sample sequenced in a study of blood T cell repertoires in COVID-19. The method was immunoSEQ multiplex PCR; TCRdb's version includes in-frame clones alone and lacks a portion of them. The sample consists of approximately 350,000 clones, 83% of them appearing once. The sample was peripheral blood. All receptors derive from a man aged 25 to 40 with active or convalescent COVID-19.

The chain employs TRBV7-2 and TRBJ1-5, with 9 positions matching TRBD1. The CDR3 spans 16 residues. Germline lookup yields CDR1 SGHTA and CDR2 FQGNSA. The V segment lost 5 bases and the J segment 7 bases; nucleotides outside the gene matches: 12. The CDR3, as DNA: TGTGCCAGCAGCCCCGGTAGGGACAGGGTGGAACAGCCCCAGCATTTT. Amino acids: CASSPGRDRVEQPQHF.

The gene calls are TRBV7-3 and TRBJ2-2; tentative D call: TRBD1 (5 bases). The CDR3 is 14 residues long. CDR1 SGHTA and CDR2 FQGTGA come from the germline V gene. The V gene lost 3 bases and the J gene lost 3 bases, with 8 bases spanning the gap. The DNA of the CDR3 is TGTGCCAGCAGCTTGGGGCTGGACACCGGGGAGCTGTTTTTT. This codes for CASSLGLDTGELFF. Variable domain in full (rest from reference TRBV7-3 and TRBJ2-2): GAGVSQTPSNKVTEKGKYVELRCDPISGHTALYWYRQSLGQGPEFLIYFQGTGAADDSGLPNDRFFAVRPEGSVSTLKIQRTERGDSAVYLCASSLGLDTGELFFGEGSRLTVL.

This chain links TRBV5-1 with TRBJ2-3; 8 positions agree with TRBD2. CDR3 length equals 15 residues. CDR1 and CDR2 from the germline V gene are SGHRS and YFSETQ. Germline trimming cut 4 bases from V and 4 bases from J; bases unmatched to any gene: 8. The chain's CDR3 is CASSGLAGRADTQYF. The CDR3 DNA reads TGCGCCAGCAGCGGGTTAGCGGGGCGGGCAGATACGCAGTATTTT.